The T cell receptor (beta chain) described here comes from a study of Ad26.COV2.S vaccination and SARS-CoV-2 variants. Study-level results: Vaccinees reportedly had broad spike-specific CD8+ and CD4+ T cell responses. People given the vaccine had a wider spike-specific TCR breadth than placebo recipients did.

Germline values: CDR1 ENHRY, CDR2 SYGVKD. The V gene lost 3 bases and the J gene lost 4 bases, with 7 bases spanning the gap. The CDR3 loop spans 12 amino acids. Repertoires were generated with immunoSEQ multiplex PCR, while TCRdb's copy carries only in-frame clones and drops some. This table holds tens of thousands of clones, about four fifths found once. Turning to this clone: The antigen is undetermined.

This specimen consisted of peripheral blood, obtained after recovery from COVID-19. The chain recombines TRBV10-3 with TRBJ2-7, with a possible D match to TRBD1 (6 bases). The receptor was isolated from a human donor who had recovered from COVID-19. CDR3 amino acids: CAISEQGYEQYF. DNA for the CDR3: TGTGCCATCAGTGAACAGGGTTACGAGCAGTACTTC.